This T cell receptor (beta chain) was sequenced during a study of T cell changes during pregnancy in multiple sclerosis. Trimming cost V 4 bases and J 2 bases; bases outside gene matches: 7. Germline CDR1 SGDLS, CDR2 YYNGEE. The CDR3 is 15 amino acids. This table comes from immunoSEQ multiplex PCR, and its TCRdb copy is limited to in-frame clones, with some not included. This table has tens of thousands of clones, about 91% appearing once. The sample consisted of peripheral blood, taken before pregnancy. V is TRBV9 and J is TRBJ2-7; 9 bases align to TRBD2. This clonotype was obtained from a female donor with multiple sclerosis, enrolled in a pregnancy study. The CDR3 bases are TGTGCCAGCAGCACAGCGGGGGGACTCGCCTACGAGCAGTACTTC. This sequence encodes CASSTAGGLAYEQYF.